This T cell receptor (beta chain) was recovered during a study of blood T cell repertoires in COVID-19. A few counts support this clone. Unmatched junction bases numbered 8, after V lost 3 bases and J lost 9 bases. The CDR3 totals 14 residues. Germline values: CDR1 MDHEN, CDR2 SYDVKM. TCRdb's copy holds only in-frame clones and misses some; the assay was immunoSEQ multiplex PCR. The data hold approximately 260,000 clones, with 65% to 90% observed a single time. The specimen sequenced was peripheral blood. V and J are TRBV28 and TRBJ1-3, with 7 bases identical to TRBD1. This receptor was taken from a woman older than 75 with active or convalescent COVID-19. CDR3 region: CASSFDRARGTIYF. In DNA form, the CDR3 reads TGTGCCAGCAGTTTCGACAGGGCGCGAGGCACCATATATTTT.